This T cell receptor (beta chain) is from a study of blood T cell repertoires in COVID-19. Study-wide context: The United States, Italy and Spain provided the acute and convalescent COVID-19 samples. T cells, B-cell-depleted T cells, or PBMCs provided the cDNA or gDNA that served as material.

Germline V gives CDR1 SGHNT, CDR2 YENEEA. The CDR3 sequence is 12 residues long. After removal of 5 bases from V and 6 bases from J, the junction contained 4 bases not matched to a gene. The authors' processing: Estimation of nucleated cell counts was performed using reference gene primer amplification. Only in-frame clones appear in the TCRdb table, and some are missing; sequencing was by immunoSEQ multiplex PCR. V, J and clone size derive from that table, while D and trimming were established from the DNA sequence. The table has 71,000 or so clones, around 80% seen once; the top ten hold 11%. This clonotype originated in a man aged 50 to 60 with acute or convalescent COVID-19. This chain joins TRBV11-3 and TRBJ2-7; TRBD2 matches at 7 bases. Specimen: peripheral blood. This CDR3 is CASSGEGLEQYF. CDR3 in DNA: TGTGCCAGCAGCGGGGAGGGTCTCGAGCAGTACTTC.